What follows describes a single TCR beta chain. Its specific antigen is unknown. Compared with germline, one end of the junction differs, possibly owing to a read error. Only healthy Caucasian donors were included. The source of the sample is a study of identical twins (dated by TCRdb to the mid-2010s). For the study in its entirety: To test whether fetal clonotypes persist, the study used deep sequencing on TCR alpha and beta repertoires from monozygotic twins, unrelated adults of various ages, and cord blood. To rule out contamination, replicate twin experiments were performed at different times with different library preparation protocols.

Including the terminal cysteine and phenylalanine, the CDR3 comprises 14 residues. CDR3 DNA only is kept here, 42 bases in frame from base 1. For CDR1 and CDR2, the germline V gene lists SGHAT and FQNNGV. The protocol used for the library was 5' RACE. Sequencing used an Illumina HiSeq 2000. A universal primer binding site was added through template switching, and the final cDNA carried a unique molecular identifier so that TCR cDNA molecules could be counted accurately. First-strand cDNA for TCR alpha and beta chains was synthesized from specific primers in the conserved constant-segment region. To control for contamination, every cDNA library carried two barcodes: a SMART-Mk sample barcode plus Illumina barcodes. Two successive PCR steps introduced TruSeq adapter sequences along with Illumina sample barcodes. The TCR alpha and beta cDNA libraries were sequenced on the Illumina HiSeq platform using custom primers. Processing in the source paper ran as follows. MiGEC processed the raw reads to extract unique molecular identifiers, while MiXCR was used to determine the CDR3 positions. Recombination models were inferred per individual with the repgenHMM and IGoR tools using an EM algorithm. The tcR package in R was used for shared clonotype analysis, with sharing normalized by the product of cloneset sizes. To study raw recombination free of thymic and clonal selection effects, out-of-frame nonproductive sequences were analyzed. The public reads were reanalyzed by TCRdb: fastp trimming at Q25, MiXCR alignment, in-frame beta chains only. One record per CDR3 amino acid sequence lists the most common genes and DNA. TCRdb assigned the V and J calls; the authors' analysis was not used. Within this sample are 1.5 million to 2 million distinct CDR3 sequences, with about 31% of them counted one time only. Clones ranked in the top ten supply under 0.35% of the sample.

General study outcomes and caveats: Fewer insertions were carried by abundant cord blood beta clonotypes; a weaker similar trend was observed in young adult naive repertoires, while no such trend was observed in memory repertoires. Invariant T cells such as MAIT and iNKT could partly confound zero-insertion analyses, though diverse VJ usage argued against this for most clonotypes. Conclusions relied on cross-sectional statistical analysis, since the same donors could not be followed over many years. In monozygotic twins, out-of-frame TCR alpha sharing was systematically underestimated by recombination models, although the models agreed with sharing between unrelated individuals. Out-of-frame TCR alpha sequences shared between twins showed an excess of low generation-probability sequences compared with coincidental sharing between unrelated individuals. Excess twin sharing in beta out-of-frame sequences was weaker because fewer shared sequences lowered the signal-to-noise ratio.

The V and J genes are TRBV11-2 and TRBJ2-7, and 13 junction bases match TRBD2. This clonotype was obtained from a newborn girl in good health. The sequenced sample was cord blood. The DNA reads TGTGTCAGCAGCCCAGGGACTAGCGGGGATGAGCAGTACTTC. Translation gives CVSSPGTSGDEQYF. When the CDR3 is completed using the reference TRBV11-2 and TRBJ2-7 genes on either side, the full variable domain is EAGVAQSPRYKIIEKRQSVAFWCNPISGHATLYWYQQILGQGPKLLIQFQNNGVVDDSQLPKDRFSAERLKGVDSTLKIQPAKLEDSAVYLCVSSPGTSGDEQYFGPGTRLTVT.